Following are 21 T cell receptor beta chains from one sample sequenced in a study of OX40 agonist ivuxolimab in advanced cancers. Sequencing was performed with immunoSEQ multiplex PCR; in TCRdb, only in-frame clones are kept and a portion is missing. The table lists some 50,000 clones, roughly 93% of them singletons, with roughly a fifth in the top ten. The sample in question was CD4+ or CD8+ T cells sorted from blood, obtained in a trial of the OX40 agonist ivuxolimab. These receptors originate from an adult with an advanced solid tumor such as melanoma, head and neck, liver or kidney cancer.

The J gene is TRBJ2-1, the V gene TRBV27; TRBD2 is a possible D gene (5 bases). CDR3 length: 16 amino acids. Trimming shortened V by 6 bases and J by 2 bases, and 17 bases separated the two germline ends. In germline, CDR1 is MNHEY, CDR2 SMNVEV (reference sequence). The CDR3 protein is CASSPPRSGTYNEQFF. In DNA form, the CDR3 reads TGTGCCAGCAGCCCCCCCCGAAGCGGAACCTACAATGAGCAGTTCTTC.

The genes are TRBV7-9 and TRBJ1-2; no reliable D call. V gave up 7 bases and J gave up 6 bases, with 18 bases separating them. The CDR3 sequence is 14 residues long. Germline CDR1 is SEHNR and CDR2 is FQNEAQ (reference sequence). The CDR3 DNA reads TGTGCCAGCACCCTGGGTGAGGGAATGAATGGCTACACCTTC. It is translated as CASTLGEGMNGYTF. Based on the CDR3 plus reference TRBV7-9 and TRBJ1-2, the full variable domain is DTGVSQNPRHKITKRGQNVTFRCDPISEHNRLYWYRQTLGQGPEFLTYFQNEAQLEKSRLLSDRFSAERPKGSFSTLEIQRTEQGDSAMYLCASTLGEGMNGYTFGSGTRLTVV.

The chain carries TRBV6-1 and TRBJ1-6; 8 bases agree with TRBD1. J was trimmed by 1 base and V by 7 bases; bases with no gene match: 3. In germline, CDR1 is MNHNS, CDR2 SASEGT. CDR3 length: 15 amino acids. The CDR3 DNA sequence: TGTGCCAGCACGGACAGGGAATCCTATAATTCACCCCTCCACTTT. Translating gives CASTDRESYNSPLHF.

V gene TRBV19 combines with J gene TRBJ2-5, with D perhaps given as TRBD1 or TRBD2 (6 bases each). V lost 7 bases and J lost 5, with 17 bases in between. The CDR3 totals 14 residues. The germline gives CDR1 LNHDA, CDR2 SQIVND (reference sequence). CDR3 region: CASNPGGPMETQYF. The CDR3, as DNA: TGTGCCAGTAACCCCGGGGGCCCCATGGAGACCCAGTACTTC.

The chain joins TRBV19 to TRBJ1-4; weak D call: TRBD1 (6 bases). Germline lookup yields CDR1 LNHDA and CDR2 SQIVND (reference sequence). The CDR3 length is 17 residues. With 3 bases removed from V and 0 bases from J, the gap between germline ends came to 14 bases. CDR3 region: CASSITAWTATNEKLFF. The CDR3 bases are TGTGCCAGTAGTATTACAGCCTGGACAGCAACTAATGAAAAACTGTTTTTT. Full variable domain (remainder filled in from reference TRBV19 and TRBJ1-4): DGGITQSPKYLFRKEGQNVTLSCEQNLNHDAMYWYRQDPGQGLRLIYYSQIVNDFQKGDIAEGYSVSREKKESFPLTVTSAQKNPTAFYLCASSITAWTATNEKLFFGSGTQLSVL.

CDR3 in amino acids: CASCPTGSSYNEQFF. The CDR3 coding sequence is TGTGCCAGCTGTCCGACAGGTAGCTCCTACAATGAGCAGTTCTTC. The chain carries TRBV27 and TRBJ2-1; tentatively, D is TRBD1 (6 bases). The V gene lost 8 bases and the J gene lost 0 bases, with 14 bases spanning the gap. Germline loops: CDR1 MNHEY, CDR2 SMNVEV (reference sequence). This CDR3 is built from 15 residues.

V usage is TRBV23-1 and J usage is TRBJ2-1, with TRBD2 identical over 8 bases. Being an ORF, TRBV23-1 has a function that is uncertain. The CDR3 covers 19 residues. After removal of 0 bases from V and 12 bases from J, the junction contained 22 bases not matched to a gene. The CDR3 DNA sequence: TGCGCCAGCAGTCAATCTGGCCCGGTCATAGCGGGAAAGATGTTGGGGCAGTTCTTC. Translation gives CASSQSGPVIAGKMLGQFF.

The genes are TRBV4-1 and TRBJ2-2; tentative D call: TRBD1 (6 bases). The CDR3 runs 17 residues. In germline, CDR1 is MGHRA, CDR2 YSYEKL. V was shortened by 0 bases and J by 6 bases, with 17 bases between the two germline ends. The CDR3, as DNA: TGCGCCAGCAGCCAAGAGGGGGCAGCTTTTAGGTCCGGGGAGCTGTTTTTT. Protein sequence: CASSQEGAAFRSGELFF.

The chain combines TRBV28 with TRBJ2-7; D ambiguous. This CDR3 spans 15 amino acids. Per germline, CDR1 MDHEN and CDR2 SYDVKM. Trimming took 5 bases from V and 4 from J, leaving 18 bases between them. The CDR3 bases are TGTGCCAGCAGTATCTTACAAGGTGGGGTTTACGAGCAGTACTTC. This translates into CASSILQGGVYEQYF.

Here the CDR3 reads CASSGRTYEQYF. CDR3 sequence (DNA): TGTGCCAGCAGCGGGCGAACCTACGAGCAGTACTTC. V usage is TRBV27 and J usage is TRBJ2-7; D is ambiguous. V was clipped by 6 bases and J by 2 bases, with 8 bases between them. Germline-derived CDR1 and CDR2 are MNHEY and SMNVEV (reference sequence). This CDR3 is 12 amino acids long.

The V gene is TRBV5-6, the J gene TRBJ2-3, with a tentative D call TRBD2 (6 bases). V was clipped by 0 bases and J by 5 bases, with 16 bases between them. There are 16 residues in the CDR3. Germline CDR1 reads SGHDT; CDR2 reads YYEEEE. The DNA of the CDR3 is TGTGCCAGCAGCTTGGCCGGGAGTAGTTTTATAGATACGCAGTATTTT. Translation gives CASSLAGSSFIDTQYF.

The chain couples TRBV7-9 to TRBJ1-4; 9 nucleotides agree with TRBD1. Germline CDR1 and CDR2: SEHNR and FQNEAQ (reference sequence). The CDR3 has 16 amino acids. V was clipped by 5 bases and J by 3 bases; unmatched bases: 7. The chain's CDR3 is CASSAYRGPANEKLFF. In DNA form, the CDR3 reads TGTGCCAGCAGCGCATACAGGGGGCCTGCTAATGAAAAACTGTTTTTT.

V usage is TRBV19 and J usage is TRBJ2-3, with TRBD2 matching over 10 bases. V was pared by 10 bases and J by 0 bases, with 10 bases of the junction left unmatched. Looked up from germline, CDR1 is LNHDA and CDR2 is SQIVND (reference sequence). The CDR3 is 16 amino acids. The CDR3 spells CATSGATSGSTDTQYF. Written as DNA, the CDR3 is TGTGCCACCAGTGGAGCGACTAGCGGGAGCACAGATACGCAGTATTTT.

A single count supports this clone. The chain carries TRBV28 and TRBJ2-7; D possibly corresponds to TRBD2 (6 bases). V was cut by 11 bases and J by 3 bases, with 20 bases left in between. Per the germline V gene, CDR1 is MDHEN and CDR2 is SYDVKM. This CDR3 is built from 14 residues. As DNA, the CDR3 is TGTGCCGCCGGCCTTATGGGGGGAGACTACGAGCAGTACTTC. It translates to CAAGLMGGDYEQYF.

This clone was recorded only once. The rearrangement joins TRBV27 to TRBJ2-5; 7 nucleotides line up with TRBD1. The CDR3 length is 15 residues. Germline V lookup: CDR1 MNHEY, CDR2 SMNVEV (reference sequence). V lost 6 bases and J lost 5; bases outside the gene matches: 12. The chain's CDR3 is CASSVSEGARETQYF. The CDR3 DNA follows: TGTGCCAGCAGCGTTAGTGAGGGGGCGAGGGAGACCCAGTACTTC.

The genes are TRBV28 and TRBJ2-5; the match to TRBD1 covers 9 bases. Trimming at V came to 6 bases and at J to 5 bases, leaving 10 bases not matched to a gene. CDR1 and CDR2 from the germline V gene are MDHEN and SYDVKM. This CDR3 comprises 15 residues. The CDR3 bases are TGTGCCAGCAGCCCGGACAGGGGCTCCCGGGAGACCCAGTACTTC. Translating gives CASSPDRGSRETQYF.

This rearrangement joins TRBV27 to TRBJ2-2; D might be TRBD2 (5 bases). Germline V gene lookup returns CDR1 MNHEY and CDR2 SMNVEV (reference sequence). There are 13 residues in the CDR3. V was pared by 1 base and J by 5 bases, with 5 bases between. The CDR3 DNA reads as TGTGCCAGCAGTTTATGGGAGACCGGGGAGCTGTTTTTT. This codes for CASSLWETGELFF.

In its sample, this clone was seen a few times. The chain employs TRBV9 and TRBJ1-1; D uncertain. Germline-derived CDR1 and CDR2 are SGDLS and YYNGEE. There are 13 residues in the CDR3. Trimming left V 4 bases short and J 3 bases short, with 10 bases between. The CDR3 DNA reads TGTGCCAGCAGCTCATCACACTACACTGAAGCTTTCTTT. It encodes CASSSSHYTEAFF.

The chain links TRBV2 to TRBJ2-7, with D possibly being TRBD1 (5 bases). CDR1 SNHLY and CDR2 FYNNEI come from the germline V gene. The CDR3 is 16 amino acids. Trimming took off 3 bases at V and 2 bases at J, with 17 bases between the two ends. CDR3 nucleotides: TGTGCCAGCAGTGAGGGGTCCGAGACAGTGGCCTACGAGCAGTACTTC. Translated: CASSEGSETVAYEQYF.

About this clone itself: The junction shows a germline mismatch at one end, possibly a read error. The CDR3 sequence: CASSIGLGPVNGELFF. The CDR3, as DNA: TGTGCCAGCAGCATAGGATTGGGACCCGTTAACGGGGAGCTGTTTTTT. The chain links TRBV13 to TRBJ2-2, with D possibly being TRBD1 or TRBD2 (5 bases each). The CDR3 sequence is 16 residues long. Germline lookup yields CDR1 PRHDT and CDR2 FYEKMQ (reference sequence).

This clone was observed a few times. V gene TRBV28 combines with J gene TRBJ1-2; 9 bases line up with TRBD1. CDR1 is MDHEN, CDR2 SYDVKM, per germline. V gave up 2 bases and J gave up 8 bases; unmatched junction bases: 3. This CDR3 spans 13 amino acids. The CDR3 is CASSLGTGIGYTF. DNA for the CDR3: TGTGCCAGCAGTTTAGGGACAGGGATAGGCTACACCTTC.